These 20 T cell receptor beta chains share one sample of origin, sequenced in a study of memory CD8 T cells in hepatitis C reinfection. TCRdb's table, derived via immunoSEQ multiplex PCR, lists solely in-frame clones and lacks some. This table has 35,000 to 55,000 clones, around 87% appearing once. The time point was: peak reinfection, 3 to 8 weeks after reinfection detection. No in vitro expansion preceded TCR sequencing of the sorted cells. The sequenced material came from naive CD8+ T cells sorted from blood. All receptors derive from a man younger than 30 with hepatitis C virus infection.

This chain links TRBV7-9 with TRBJ2-7; D is possibly TRBD2 (5 bases). Trimming took 4 bases from V and 6 from J, leaving 7 bases between them. The CDR3 is 11 amino acids. Germline V gene lookup returns CDR1 SEHNR and CDR2 FQNEAQ (reference sequence). DNA of the CDR3: TGTGCCAGCAGCTCGGCGGGCGAGCAGTACTTC. This codes for CASSSAGEQYF.

V usage is TRBV6-1 and J usage is TRBJ2-7; TRBD1 aligns across 12 bases. The germline CDR1 and CDR2 sequences are MNHNS and SASEGT. The CDR3 spans 14 residues. Trimming cost V 9 bases and J 1 base; bases outside gene matches: 4. The CDR3 is CASRDRGPSYEQYF. In DNA, the CDR3 is TGTGCCAGTCGGGACAGGGGGCCTTCCTACGAGCAGTACTTC.

This chain connects TRBV6-1 to TRBJ2-5; TRBD2 matches at 14 bases. CDR3 size: 15 residues. CDR1 and CDR2 from the germline V gene are MNHNS and SASEGT. Losses at the gene ends were 5 bases for V and 4 bases for J; bases not matched to a gene: 3. CDR3 in amino acids: CASSLGTSGRETQYF. The CDR3 nucleotides are TGTGCCAGCAGTTTGGGGACTAGCGGGAGAGAGACCCAGTACTTC.

This chain uses TRBV10-1 with TRBJ2-1; D is perhaps TRBD2 (6 bases). There are 14 residues in the CDR3. V was trimmed by 2 bases and J by 8 bases, leaving 13 bases between them. Germline lookup yields CDR1 WNHNN and CDR2 SYGVQD (reference sequence). CDR3 DNA: TGCGCCAGCAGTGAGGGGACTGAGGGCGATGAGCAGTTCTTC. It is translated as CASSEGTEGDEQFF.

The chain combines TRBV27 with TRBJ2-1; 9 nucleotides line up with TRBD1. Trimming took 5 bases from V and 7 from J; bases not matched to a gene: 3. The CDR3 has 13 amino acids. Germline V lookup: CDR1 MNHEY, CDR2 SMNVEV (reference sequence). CDR3 protein: CASSLTGGNEQFF. In nucleotides, the CDR3 is TGTGCCAGCAGTCTGACAGGGGGGAATGAGCAGTTCTTC.

The chain uses TRBV6-5 and TRBJ2-3; 8 bases map to TRBD2. J was trimmed by 2 bases and V by 2 bases; bases with no gene match: 3. The germline V gene has CDR1 MNHEY and CDR2 SVGAGI. The CDR3 spans 15 residues. The CDR3 is CASSYTSGYTDTQYF. The CDR3 nucleotides are TGTGCCAGCAGTTACACTAGCGGCTACACAGATACGCAGTATTTT.

This clone was observed a handful of times. The V call is TRBV2, the J call TRBJ2-1, with 8 bases that match TRBD2. The V segment lost 6 bases and the J segment 4 bases; nucleotides outside the gene matches: 8. The germline V gene has CDR1 SNHLY and CDR2 FYNNEI. The CDR3 length is 15 residues. The CDR3 DNA reads as TGTGCCAGCAGCATGGGACTAGTGTCATACAATGAGCAGTTCTTC. Residues: CASSMGLVSYNEQFF.

The V gene is TRBV27, the J gene TRBJ2-5, with D tentatively TRBD2 (5 bases). V lost 0 bases and J lost 2, with 7 bases in between. The CDR3 contains 14 residues. Germline V gene sequence: CDR1 MNHEY, CDR2 SMNVEV (reference sequence). CDR3: CASSLSRGQETQYF. The CDR3 DNA reads as TGTGCCAGCAGTTTATCGAGAGGGCAAGAGACCCAGTACTTC.

This rearrangement joins TRBV4-3 to TRBJ1-5, with TRBD1 as a possible D gene (6 bases). The CDR3 runs to 15 residues. Looked up from germline, CDR1 is LGHNA and CDR2 is YSLEER. The V end was cut by 1 base, the J end by 3 bases, with 10 bases between. The CDR3, as DNA: TGCGCCAGCAGCCAAGGTCAGGGGTCCAATCAGCCCCAGCATTTT. It is translated as CASSQGQGSNQPQHF.

The genes are TRBV11-2 and TRBJ2-7; D uncertain. The CDR3 runs 13 residues. V lost 1 base to trimming and J lost 1 base, with 5 bases between them. Germline V gene data show CDR1 as SGHAT and CDR2 as FQNNGV. Here the CDR3 DNA reads TGTGCCAGCAGCTTAGGTTCTTCCTACGAGCAGTACTTC. It specifies CASSLGSSYEQYF.

The chain carries TRBV6-5 and TRBJ1-1; D remains unclear. V was pared by 2 bases and J by 5 bases, with 12 bases between. The V gene's germline CDR1 is MNHEY and CDR2 SVGAGI. This CDR3 region has 14 residues. CDR3 nucleotides: TGTGCCAGCAGTTACCGGGTCGAAGGAACTGAAGCTTTCTTT. Its protein is CASSYRVEGTEAFF.

This chain connects TRBV5-1 to TRBJ2-1; 14 bases match TRBD2. CDR3 length equals 17 residues. The J segment lost 3 bases and the V segment lost 4 bases, leaving 6 bases of the junction unmatched. Germline CDR1 is SGHRS and CDR2 is YFSETQ. CDR3 sequence: CASSPGLAGVNYNEQFF. CDR3 bases: TGCGCCAGCAGCCCGGGACTAGCGGGGGTCAACTACAATGAGCAGTTCTTC.

This clone was seen only a few times. This chain uses TRBV5-4 with TRBJ1-2, with TRBD1 matching 7 bases. Trimming at V came to 0 bases and at J to 4 bases, leaving 6 bases not matched to a gene. Germline V gene sequence: CDR1 SGHNT, CDR2 YYREEE (reference sequence). The CDR3 has 15 residues. The CDR3 DNA follows: TGTGCCAGCAGCTTGGAAGGGGGCCGCGGCTATGGCTACACCTTC. This sequence encodes CASSLEGGRGYGYTF.

This chain connects TRBV27 to TRBJ2-1, with D possibly matching TRBD2 (5 bases). The CDR3 length is 14 residues. From germline, CDR1 is MNHEY and CDR2 SMNVEV (reference sequence). The V gene lost 5 bases and the J gene lost 0 bases, with 8 bases spanning the gap. The CDR3 loop reads CASSLAHSYNEQFF. For the CDR3, the DNA is TGTGCCAGCAGTCTAGCCCACTCCTACAATGAGCAGTTCTTC.

Comment on this clone: One end of the junction fails to match germline, which may point to a read error. V usage is TRBV7-9 and J usage is TRBJ2-3; 8 positions match TRBD2. Germline lookup yields CDR1 SEHNR and CDR2 FQNEAQ (reference sequence). The CDR3 has 15 residues. The CDR3, as DNA: TGTGCCAGCAGCTCCCGCGGGGGGCCGGCGGATACGCGGTATTTT. As protein: CASSSRGGPADTRYF.

Here the CDR3 DNA reads TGTGCCAGCAGTTACAGGGAGCGGGGGGGCTTCCTTGAGCAGTTCTTC. Amino acid sequence: CASSYRERGGFLEQFF. The V gene is TRBV6-5, the J gene TRBJ2-1; 10 bases are a match to TRBD2. The CDR3 extends over 16 amino acids. Germline V lookup: CDR1 MNHEY, CDR2 SVGAGI. Germline trimming cut 2 bases from V and 9 bases from J; bases unmatched to any gene: 10.

The chain couples TRBV2 to TRBJ1-3, with D hard to call. Trimming shortened V by 4 bases and J by 4 bases, and 5 bases separated the two germline ends. Per the germline V gene, CDR1 is SNHLY and CDR2 is FYNNEI. The CDR3 spans 12 residues. This CDR3 reads CASSATGNTIYF. In DNA, the CDR3 is TGTGCCAGCAGTGCGACAGGAAACACCATATATTTT.

This chain uses TRBV25-1 with TRBJ2-5; D gene ambiguous. V shed 3 bases and J shed 5 bases, with 7 bases lying between them. The CDR3 length is 12 residues. The germline CDR1 and CDR2 sequences are MGHDK and SYGVNS. The CDR3 reads CASSDGVETQYF. CDR3 nucleotides: TGTGCCAGCAGTGACGGTGTCGAGACCCAGTACTTC.

V gene TRBV28 combines with J gene TRBJ2-3; 7 bases match TRBD1. V was pared by 7 bases and J by 0 bases, with 7 bases of the junction left unmatched. Germline V gene data show CDR1 as MDHEN and CDR2 as SYDVKM. The CDR3 covers 15 residues. The CDR3, as DNA: TGTGCCAGCACCCCAGGGGGTGTTAGCACAGATACGCAGTATTTT. Its translation: CASTPGGVSTDTQYF.

The chain links TRBV6-5 to TRBJ2-5; TRBD2 matches 9 bases. CDR1 and CDR2 from the germline V gene are MNHEY and SVGAGI. This CDR3 spans 15 amino acids. The V gene end was trimmed by 8 bases and the J gene end by 2 bases; junction bases not matched to a gene: 9. The chain's CDR3 is CASGLAGEVQETQYF. CDR3 nucleotide sequence: TGTGCCAGCGGGTTAGCGGGGGAAGTTCAAGAGACCCAGTACTTC.